These T cell receptor beta chains were read from a single sample in a study of T cells after yellow fever vaccination. MiXCR was run by TCRdb on the 5' RACE reads, yielding one entry per CDR3 protein. The sample shows a few hundred thousand distinct CDR3 sequences, approximately 6.8% of them seen only once. The sequencing used CD4+ T cells sorted from PBMCs, collected on the day of the yellow fever booster vaccination. Every receptor here comes from a man aged 30-40 years who received the YFV17D yellow fever vaccine. Both conserved end residues are part of each CDR3. The D gene is left open where the match is weak. Clone sizes are given selectively: once, few, many, or a class where the clone is expanded.

cdr3_length	v_call	clone_size	d_call	j_call	cdr3_aa	cdr3_nt
15	TRBV7-2	many	TRBD2	TRBJ2-5	CASSGTSGREETQYF	TGTGCCAGCAGCGGGACTAGCGGGAGGGAGGAGACCCAGTACTTC
13	TRBV6-5	few	-	TRBJ1-5	CASDANAYSPQHF	TGTGCCAGCGACGCCAACGCCTATTCTCCCCAGCATTTT
14	TRBV7-2	many	TRBD2	TRBJ2-1	CASSPGLVGNEQFF	TGTGCCAGCAGCCCGGGACTAGTGGGCAATGAGCAGTTCTTC
14	TRBV19	-	-	TRBJ2-1	CASRRPGQLNEQFF	TGTGCCAGTAGACGTCCGGGACAATTAAATGAGCAGTTCTTC
14	TRBV11-1	many	-	TRBJ2-3	CASSSLPQTDTQYF	TGTGCCAGCAGCTCCCTGCCACAGACAGATACGCAGTATTTT
11	TRBV7-2	-	-	TRBJ2-1	CASSLNIEQFF	TGTGCCAGCAGCTTAAATATTGAGCAGTTCTTC
16	TRBV18	-	-	TRBJ2-2	CASSPQPLDTVGELFF	TGTGCCAGCTCACCACAGCCTTTGGACACGGTCGGGGAGCTGTTTTTT
14	TRBV6-5	few	TRBD1	TRBJ1-1	CASITDRANTEAFF	TGTGCCAGCATTACGGACAGGGCGAACACTGAAGCTTTCTTT
13	TRBV11-3	few	-	TRBJ2-3	CASSHQGRATQYF	TGTGCCAGCAGCCATCAGGGAAGGGCTACGCAGTATTTT
16	TRBV6-5	many	-	TRBJ1-5	CASSYSGRDGNQPQHF	TGTGCCAGCAGTTACTCGGGCAGGGACGGCAATCAGCCCCAGCATTTT
13	TRBV15	-	-	TRBJ2-2	CATSRDSSGELFF	TGTGCCACCAGCAGAGATAGTAGCGGGGAGCTGTTTTTT
13	TRBV6-2/TRBV6-3	many	-	TRBJ2-2	CATTFANTGELFF	TGTGCCACCACGTTCGCGAACACCGGGGAGCTGTTTTTT
17	TRBV20-1	many	-	TRBJ1-5	CSARDSIQATANQPQHF	TGCAGTGCTAGAGATTCAATCCAGGCAACGGCTAATCAGCCCCAGCATTTT
13	TRBV5-4	-	TRBD1	TRBJ2-7	CASSRDRGGEQYF	TGTGCCAGCAGCCGGGACAGGGGAGGCGAGCAGTACTTC
14	TRBV12-3/TRBV12-4	many	-	TRBJ1-1	CASTTGPGRTEAFF	TGTGCCAGCACCACCGGCCCGGGGCGGACTGAAGCTTTCTTT
18	TRBV6-5	many	TRBD1	TRBJ1-6	CASTSGTGGPTGTSPLHF	TGTGCCAGCACAAGCGGGACAGGGGGGCCGACGGGAACCTCACCCCTCCACTTT
13	TRBV5-4	-	-	TRBJ2-1	CASSAEQYNEQFF	TGTGCCAGCAGCGCCGAACAGTACAATGAGCAGTTCTTC
15	TRBV7-9	-	TRBD1	TRBJ2-1	CASRAGTGVYNEQFF	TGTGCCAGCAGGGCCGGGACAGGGGTCTACAATGAGCAGTTCTTC
14	TRBV19	-	-	TRBJ2-1	CASSYRTTHNEQFF	TGTGCCAGTAGTTACCGGACTACCCACAATGAGCAGTTCTTC
12	TRBV20-1	-	-	TRBJ2-5	CSAIRQGETQYF	TGCAGTGCAATCCGGCAGGGTGAGACCCAGTACTTC
12	TRBV10-3	few	-	TRBJ2-1	CAISDGLEEQFF	TGTGCCATCAGTGACGGGCTAGAGGAGCAGTTCTTC
15	TRBV28	-	-	TRBJ2-3	CASRPRAGPSDTQYF	TGTGCCAGCAGACCTAGAGCGGGTCCCTCCGATACGCAGTATTTT
15	TRBV7-7	few	TRBD2	TRBJ2-1	CASSLGLAGVVEQFF	TGTGCTAGCAGCTTGGGGCTAGCGGGAGTTGTTGAGCAGTTCTTC
15	TRBV5-1	-	-	TRBJ2-7	CASSPDGKGGDEQYF	TGCGCCAGCAGCCCTGACGGAAAGGGTGGGGACGAGCAGTACTTC
17	TRBV3-1	-	TRBD2	TRBJ2-3	CASSPPPRTSGSGTQYF	TGTGCCAGCAGCCCCCCCCCTAGGACTAGCGGTTCGGGTACGCAGTATTTT
15	TRBV7-6	many	-	TRBJ2-2	CASSRFNKNTGELFF	TGTGCCAGCAGCCGCTTTAACAAGAACACCGGGGAGCTGTTTTTT
14	TRBV7-2	many	-	TRBJ2-5	CASNLPGKAETQYF	TGTGCCAGCAACTTACCGGGGAAAGCGGAGACCCAGTACTTC
16	TRBV20-1	few	TRBD2	TRBJ2-1	CSARSFSHSGNNEQFF	TGCAGTGCTAGATCATTCTCACATAGCGGGAACAATGAGCAGTTCTTC
12	TRBV30	few	-	TRBJ2-5	CAWSLSMETQYF	TGTGCCTGGAGTCTGAGTATGGAGACCCAGTACTTC
14	TRBV10-3	many	-	TRBJ2-3	CAISAPSRTDTQYF	TGTGCCATCAGTGCTCCTAGTAGGACAGATACGCAGTATTTT
15	TRBV6-2/TRBV6-3	-	-	TRBJ2-7	CASSFLGTATYEQYF	TGTGCCAGCAGTTTCTTGGGGACTGCAACCTACGAGCAGTACTTC
11	TRBV12-3/TRBV12-4	-	-	TRBJ1-4	CASSLWEKLFF	TGTGCCAGCAGTTTGTGGGAAAAACTGTTTTTT
13	TRBV2	-	-	TRBJ2-5	CASSEGPLVTQYF	TGTGCCAGCAGTGAAGGACCCCTTGTGACCCAGTACTTC
16	TRBV18	-	TRBD1	TRBJ2-5	CASLRDRDRGQETQYF	TGTGCCAGCCTCCGGGACAGGGATCGCGGGCAAGAGACCCAGTACTTC
14	TRBV12-3/TRBV12-4	many	-	TRBJ2-7	CASRPNRGGSEQYF	TGTGCCAGCAGACCAAACAGGGGAGGGAGCGAGCAGTACTTC
11	TRBV6-5	-	-	TRBJ2-1	CASTRDYEQFF	TGTGCCAGCACCCGAGACTATGAGCAGTTCTTC
15	TRBV5-1	-	TRBD1	TRBJ1-2	CASSSGTGSGYGYTF	TGCGCCAGCAGCTCAGGGACAGGGTCGGGTTATGGCTACACCTTC
15	TRBV20-1	-	-	TRBJ1-5	CSAWETGKGNQPQHF	TGCAGTGCTTGGGAAACAGGGAAAGGTAATCAGCCCCAGCATTTT
19	TRBV10-3	-	TRBD2	TRBJ2-1	CAISGTSGNRPSSCNEQFF	TGTGCCATCAGTGGGACTAGCGGGAACCGCCCCAGCTCCTGCAATGAGCAGTTCTTC
13	TRBV28	-	TRBD2	TRBJ2-7	CATRGGVGYEQYF	TGTGCCACCCGGGGGGGAGTGGGGTACGAGCAGTACTTC
12	TRBV18	many	-	TRBJ2-7	CASSPGDTPYRF	TGTGCCAGCTCACCAGGGGACACACCCTACCGCTTC
15	TRBV5-1	-	TRBD2	TRBJ2-7	CASSNTSGSFYGAYF	TGCGCCAGCAGCAACACTAGCGGGAGTTTTTACGGAGCGTACTTC
15	TRBV11-2	few	-	TRBJ2-5	CASTVQGGGQETQYF	TGTGCCAGCACAGTACAGGGTGGGGGCCAAGAGACCCAGTACTTC
15	TRBV5-1	many	TRBD1	TRBJ2-2	CASSTGGVGTGELFF	TGCGCCAGCAGTACAGGGGGCGTCGGCACCGGGGAGCTGTTTTTT
15	TRBV7-3	-	-	TRBJ2-1	CASSMQGRTYNEQFF	TGTGCCAGCAGCATGCAGGGGCGCACCTACAATGAGCAGTTCTTC
14	TRBV15	-	-	TRBJ1-2	CATSREQGWSGYTF	TGTGCCACCAGCAGAGAACAGGGATGGAGCGGCTACACCTTC
16	TRBV12-3/TRBV12-4	-	-	TRBJ1-5	CASSPYPGGSNQPQHF	TGTGCCAGCAGTCCATACCCCGGCGGCAGCAATCAGCCCCAGCATTTT
15	TRBV12-3/TRBV12-4	-	-	TRBJ2-7	CASSSLDSRPYEQYF	TGTGCCAGCAGTTCTCTGGACAGCCGGCCCTACGAGCAGTACTTC
13	TRBV5-1	-	-	TRBJ2-5	CASKVGVGETQYF	TGCGCCAGCAAAGTTGGAGTTGGGGAGACCCAGTACTTC